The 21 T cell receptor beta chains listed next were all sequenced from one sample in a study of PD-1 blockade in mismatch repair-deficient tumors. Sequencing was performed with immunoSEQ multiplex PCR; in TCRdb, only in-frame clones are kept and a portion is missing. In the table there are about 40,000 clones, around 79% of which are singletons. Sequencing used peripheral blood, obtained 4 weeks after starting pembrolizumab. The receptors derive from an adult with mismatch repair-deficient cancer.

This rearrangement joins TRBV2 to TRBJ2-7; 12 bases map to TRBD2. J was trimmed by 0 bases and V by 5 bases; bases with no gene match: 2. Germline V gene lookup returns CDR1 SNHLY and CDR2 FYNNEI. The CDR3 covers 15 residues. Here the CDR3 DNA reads TGTGCCAGCAGTAGGACTAGCGGGGTCTCCTACGAGCAGTACTTC. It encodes CASSRTSGVSYEQYF.

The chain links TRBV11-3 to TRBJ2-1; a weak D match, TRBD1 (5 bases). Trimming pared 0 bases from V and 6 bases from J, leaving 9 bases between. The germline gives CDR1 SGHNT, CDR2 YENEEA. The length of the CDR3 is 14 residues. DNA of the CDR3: TGTGCCAGCAGCTTAGAAGGGGTCGGCAATGAGCAGTTCTTC. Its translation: CASSLEGVGNEQFF.

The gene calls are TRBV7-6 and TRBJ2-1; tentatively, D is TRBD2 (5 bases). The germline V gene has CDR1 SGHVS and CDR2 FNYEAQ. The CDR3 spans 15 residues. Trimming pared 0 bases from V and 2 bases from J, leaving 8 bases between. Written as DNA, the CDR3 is TGTGCCAGCAGCTTAGCGGGAGACACCTACAATGAGCAGTTCTTC. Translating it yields CASSLAGDTYNEQFF.

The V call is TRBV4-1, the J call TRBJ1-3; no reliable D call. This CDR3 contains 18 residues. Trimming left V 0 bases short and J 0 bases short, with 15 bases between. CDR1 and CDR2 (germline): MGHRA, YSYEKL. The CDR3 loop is CASSQDTPRRGSGNTIYF. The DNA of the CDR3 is TGCGCCAGCAGCCAAGACACCCCTCGTCGGGGCTCTGGAAACACCATATATTTT.

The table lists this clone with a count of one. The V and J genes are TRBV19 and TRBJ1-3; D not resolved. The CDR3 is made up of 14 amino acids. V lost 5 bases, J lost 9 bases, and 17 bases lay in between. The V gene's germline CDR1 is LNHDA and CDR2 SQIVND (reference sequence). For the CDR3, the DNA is TGTGCCAGTAGTCCCCAGACACCAGTATCCACCATATATTTT. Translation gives CASSPQTPVSTIYF.

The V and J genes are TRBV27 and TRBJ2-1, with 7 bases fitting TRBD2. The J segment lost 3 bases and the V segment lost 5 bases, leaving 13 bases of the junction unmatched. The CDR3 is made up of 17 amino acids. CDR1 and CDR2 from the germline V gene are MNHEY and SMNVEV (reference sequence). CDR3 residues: CASSPRSDGRIYNEQFF. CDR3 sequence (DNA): TGTGCCAGCAGTCCAAGAAGTGACGGGAGGATCTACAATGAGCAGTTCTTC.

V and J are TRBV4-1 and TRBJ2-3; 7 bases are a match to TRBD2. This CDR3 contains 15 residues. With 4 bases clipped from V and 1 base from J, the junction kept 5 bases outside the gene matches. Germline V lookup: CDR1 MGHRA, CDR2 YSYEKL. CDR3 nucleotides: TGCGCCAGCAGCCTCGGGGGGTATGGCACAGATACGCAGTATTTT. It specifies CASSLGGYGTDTQYF.

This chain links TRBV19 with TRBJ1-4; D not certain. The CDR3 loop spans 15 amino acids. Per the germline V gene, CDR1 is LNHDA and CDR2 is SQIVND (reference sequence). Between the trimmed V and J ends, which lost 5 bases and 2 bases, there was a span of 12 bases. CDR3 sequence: CASSDRGLTNEKLFF. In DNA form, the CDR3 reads TGTGCCAGTAGTGATCGAGGACTCACTAATGAAAAACTGTTTTTT. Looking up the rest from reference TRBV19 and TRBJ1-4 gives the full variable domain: DGGITQSPKYLFRKEGQNVTLSCEQNLNHDAMYWYRQDPGQGLRLIYYSQIVNDFQKGDIAEGYSVSREKKESFPLTVTSAQKNPTAFYLCASSDRGLTNEKLFFGSGTQLSVL.

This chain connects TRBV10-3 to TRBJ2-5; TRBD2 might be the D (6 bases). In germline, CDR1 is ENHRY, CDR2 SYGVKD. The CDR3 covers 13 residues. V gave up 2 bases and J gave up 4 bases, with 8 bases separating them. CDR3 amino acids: CAISEVGGETQYF. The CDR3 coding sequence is TGTGCCATCAGTGAGGTGGGGGGAGAGACCCAGTACTTC.

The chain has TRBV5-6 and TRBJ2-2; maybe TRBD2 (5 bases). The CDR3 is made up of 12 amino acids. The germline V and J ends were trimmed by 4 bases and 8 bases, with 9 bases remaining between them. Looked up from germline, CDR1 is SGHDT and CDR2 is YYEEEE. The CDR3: CASSMGSGELFF. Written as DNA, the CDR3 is TGTGCCAGCAGCATGGGGAGTGGGGAGCTGTTTTTT. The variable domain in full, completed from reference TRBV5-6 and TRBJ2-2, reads DAGVTQSPTHLIKTRGQQVTLRCSPKSGHDTVSWYQQALGQGPQFIFQYYEEEERQRGNFPDRFSGHQFPNYSSELNVNALLLGDSALYLCASSMGSGELFFGEGSRLTVL.

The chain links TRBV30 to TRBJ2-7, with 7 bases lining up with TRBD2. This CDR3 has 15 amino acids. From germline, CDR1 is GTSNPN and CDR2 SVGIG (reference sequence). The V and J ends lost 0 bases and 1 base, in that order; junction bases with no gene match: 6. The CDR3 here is CAWSVQSGGSYEQYF. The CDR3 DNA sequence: TGTGCCTGGAGTGTACAGTCGGGGGGATCCTACGAGCAGTACTTC.

CDR3 sequence reads: CASSERGSQPQHF. The CDR3 coding sequence is TGTGCCAGCAGTGAGAGGGGGTCTCAGCCCCAGCATTTT. The genes are TRBV2 and TRBJ1-5; possible D gene TRBD1, 6 bases. This CDR3 has 13 residues. The V end lost 3 bases, the J end lost 6 bases, and 9 bases lay between the germline ends. In germline, CDR1 is SNHLY, CDR2 FYNNEI.

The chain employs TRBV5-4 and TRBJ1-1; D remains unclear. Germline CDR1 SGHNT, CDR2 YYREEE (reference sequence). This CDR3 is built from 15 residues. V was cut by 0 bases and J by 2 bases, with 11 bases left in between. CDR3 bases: TGTGCCAGCAGCTTGGGCGGGAACGTTAACACTGAAGCTTTCTTT. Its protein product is CASSLGGNVNTEAFF.

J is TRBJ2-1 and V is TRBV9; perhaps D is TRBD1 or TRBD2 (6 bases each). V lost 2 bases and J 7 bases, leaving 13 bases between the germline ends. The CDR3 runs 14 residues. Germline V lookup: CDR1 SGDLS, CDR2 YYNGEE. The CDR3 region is CASSVGGLDNEQFF. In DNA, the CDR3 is TGTGCCAGCAGCGTTGGGGGGCTGGATAATGAGCAGTTCTTC.

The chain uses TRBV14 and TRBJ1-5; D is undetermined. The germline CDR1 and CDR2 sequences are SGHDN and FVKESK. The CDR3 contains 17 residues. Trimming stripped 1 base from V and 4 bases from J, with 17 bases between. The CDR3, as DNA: TGTGCCAGCAGCCAAGGAACCGGACCGCCGGGGAATCAGCCCCAGCATTTT. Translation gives CASSQGTGPPGNQPQHF. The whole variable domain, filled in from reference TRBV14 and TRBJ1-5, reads EAGVTQFPSHSVIEKGQTVTLRCDPISGHDNLYWYRRVMGKEIKFLLHFVKESKQDESGMPNNRFLAERTGGTYSTLKVQPAELEDSGVYFCASSQGTGPPGNQPQHFGDGTRLSIL.

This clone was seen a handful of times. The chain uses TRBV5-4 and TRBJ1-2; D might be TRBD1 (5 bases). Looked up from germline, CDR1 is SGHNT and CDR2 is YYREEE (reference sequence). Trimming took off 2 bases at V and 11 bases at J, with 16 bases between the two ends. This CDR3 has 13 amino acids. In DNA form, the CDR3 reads TGTGCCAGCAGCTTCGACCGGGAGGGGCCTTACACCTTC. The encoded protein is CASSFDREGPYTF.

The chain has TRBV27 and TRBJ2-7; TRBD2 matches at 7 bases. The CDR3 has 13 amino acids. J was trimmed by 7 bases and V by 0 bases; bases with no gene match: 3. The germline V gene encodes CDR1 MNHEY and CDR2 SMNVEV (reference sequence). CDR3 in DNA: TGTGCCAGCAGTTTATCGCGGGGGACTGAGCAGTACTTC. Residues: CASSLSRGTEQYF.

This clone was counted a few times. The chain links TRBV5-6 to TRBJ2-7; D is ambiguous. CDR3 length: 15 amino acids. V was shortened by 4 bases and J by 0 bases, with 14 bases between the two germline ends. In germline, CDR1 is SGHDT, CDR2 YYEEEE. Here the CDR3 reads CASSPERKNSYEQYF. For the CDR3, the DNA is TGTGCCAGCAGCCCTGAGAGGAAGAACTCCTACGAGCAGTACTTC.

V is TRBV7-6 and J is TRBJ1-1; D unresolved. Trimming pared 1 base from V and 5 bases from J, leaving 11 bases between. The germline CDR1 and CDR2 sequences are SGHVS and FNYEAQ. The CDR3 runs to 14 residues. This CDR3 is CASSLEEGITEAFF. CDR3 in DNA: TGTGCCAGCAGCTTAGAGGAGGGAATAACTGAAGCTTTCTTT.

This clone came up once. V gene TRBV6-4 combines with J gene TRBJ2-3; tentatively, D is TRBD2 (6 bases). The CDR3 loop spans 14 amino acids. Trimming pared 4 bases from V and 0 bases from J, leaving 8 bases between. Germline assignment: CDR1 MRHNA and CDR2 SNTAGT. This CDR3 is CASSAGTSTDTQYF. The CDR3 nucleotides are TGTGCCAGCAGTGCCGGGACTAGCACAGATACGCAGTATTTT.

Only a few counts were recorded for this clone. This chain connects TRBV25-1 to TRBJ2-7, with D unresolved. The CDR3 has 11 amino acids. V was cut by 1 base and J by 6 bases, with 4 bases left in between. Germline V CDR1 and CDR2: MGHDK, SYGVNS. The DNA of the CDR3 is TGTGCCAGCAGTGAATCAAGCGAGCAGTACTTC. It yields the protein CASSESSEQYF.